A selection of T cell receptor beta chains follows, all from one sample in a study of molecular identifiers for immune sequencing clone quantification. In TCRdb, the PCR reads were re-called with MiXCR into one record per CDR3 protein. The sample comprises fewer than 350,000 distinct CDR3 sequences, over 20% of which are singletons, and 0.81% rests with the top ten. Sequencing was done on a sample of naive CD8+ T cells from blood, with Jurkat cell RNA spiked in. The receptors shown here come from a human donor in good health. Some libraries in this study had Jurkat cell RNA spiked in. CDR3s include the opening cysteine and the closing phenylalanine or tryptophan.

TRBV28,17,TRBJ2-5,CASRGTTGTSEEETQYF
TRBV27,14,TRBJ1-6,CASSGTLDNSPLHF
TRBV12-3/TRBV12-4,14,TRBJ2-3,CASSFGLAPDTQYF
TRBV30,12,TRBJ1-1,CAFGRANTEAFF
TRBV27,13,TRBJ2-3,CASSTETHNTQYF
TRBV25-1,13,TRBJ2-1,CASSEYVANEQFF
TRBV5-5,13,TRBJ1-1,CASSWDGNTEAFF
TRBV4-1,15,TRBJ2-7,CASSQSRGNSYEQYF
TRBV5-4,15,TRBJ2-7,CASSPPDSSSYEQYF
TRBV9,12,TRBJ1-2,CASSPVQGGYTF
TRBV7-9,12,TRBJ1-1,CASSLDVTEAFF
TRBV9,15,TRBJ2-7,CASSRTTRDTYEQYF
TRBV5-1,17,TRBJ2-3,CASSLVPGQGLTDTQYF
TRBV24-1,14,TRBJ2-1,CATSDGYSYNEQFF
TRBV2,16,TRBJ2-3,CVSRKVPSGGSDTQYF
TRBV2,14,TRBJ2-4,CASGAWGAKNIQYF
TRBV10-3,14,TRBJ1-5,CAISDSDPGQPQHF
TRBV19,14,TRBJ2-1,CASRLRDSYNEQFF
TRBV13,14,TRBJ1-1,CASSFAGESTEAFF
TRBV5-5,14,TRBJ1-1,CASSLALGNTEAFF
TRBV4-1,14,TRBJ1-6,CASSQRDRNSPLHF
TRBV4-3,14,TRBJ2-7,CASSHDRGVDEQYF
TRBV6-2/TRBV6-3,15,TRBJ1-5,CASSPLGAGNQPQHF
TRBV5-1,15,TRBJ1-6,CASSPWEDGNSPLHF
TRBV15,14,TRBJ1-5,CATAWRGTGQPQHF
TRBV23-1,19,TRBJ2-2,CASSQSSSAGGRCTGELFF
TRBV7-9,19,TRBJ2-3,CASSLLAGGPITRTDTQYF
TRBV12-3/TRBV12-4,14,TRBJ2-1,CASSIGGVVNEQFF
TRBV11-3,14,TRBJ2-1,CASSLGWRSYEQFF
TRBV12-3/TRBV12-4,16,TRBJ2-7,CASSYSGRGNTYEQYF
TRBV6-2/TRBV6-3,15,TRBJ1-5,CASSYSGVANQPQHF
TRBV28,12,TRBJ2-2,CASSPSEDELFF
TRBV5-6,15,TRBJ2-1,CASSLSEGGYNEQFF
TRBV28,14,TRBJ2-7,CASAWAGFTYEQYF
TRBV5-1,14,TRBJ2-7,CASSLATGADEQYF
TRBV12-3/TRBV12-4,15,TRBJ1-1,CASSSRQELNTEAFF
TRBV5-4,21,TRBJ1-1,CASSLPRDEKRVSLYSSQAFF
TRBV28,14,TRBJ2-7,CASSFGAGHVEQYF
TRBV3-1,15,TRBJ2-2,CASSQESGNTGELFF
TRBV6-2/TRBV6-3,18,TRBJ2-7,CATSSGTSGRYPSYEQYF
TRBV2,18,TRBJ2-3,CASSESWPSGTSTDTQYF
TRBV7-8,15,TRBJ2-7,CASSLVGQGAYEQYF
TRBV5-1,16,TRBJ1-6,CASSPGTANYNSPLHF
TRBV7-6,15,TRBJ2-3,CASSSSPQGSDTQYF
TRBV6-5,14,TRBJ2-6,CASSYAAMANVLTF
TRBV11-2,14,TRBJ2-7,CASRPGQGNWEQYF
TRBV9,14,TRBJ1-1,CASSEGTGVGGLSF
TRBV27,15,TRBJ2-7,CASSPLEGSSYEQYF
TRBV6-2/TRBV6-3,17,TRBJ2-1,CASSYWVAGGAYNEQFF
TRBV7-9,16,TRBJ1-1,CASSLAGRSPNTEAFF
TRBV27,13,TRBJ1-4,CASSYGFGEKLFF
TRBV4-1,16,TRBJ2-1,CASSQPFGGAGDEQFF
TRBV9,15,TRBJ2-5,CASSVEGSGQETQYF
TRBV7-6,15,TRBJ1-1,CASSLTGTGNTEAFF
TRBV7-9,14,TRBJ2-5,CASSSGPVGETQYF